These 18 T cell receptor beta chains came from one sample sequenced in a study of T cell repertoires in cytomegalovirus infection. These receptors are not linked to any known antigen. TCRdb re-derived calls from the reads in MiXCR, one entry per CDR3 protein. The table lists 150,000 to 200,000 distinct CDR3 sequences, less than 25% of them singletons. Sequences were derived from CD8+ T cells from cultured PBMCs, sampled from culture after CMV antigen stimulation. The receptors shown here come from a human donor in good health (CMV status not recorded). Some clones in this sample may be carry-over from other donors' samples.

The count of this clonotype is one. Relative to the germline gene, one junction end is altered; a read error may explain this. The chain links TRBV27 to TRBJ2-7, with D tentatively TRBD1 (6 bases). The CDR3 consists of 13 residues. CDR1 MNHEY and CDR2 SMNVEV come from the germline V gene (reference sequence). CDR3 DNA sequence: TGTGACAGCAGTTTATCAGGGGCTCACGAGCAGTACTTC. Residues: CDSSLSGAHEQYF.

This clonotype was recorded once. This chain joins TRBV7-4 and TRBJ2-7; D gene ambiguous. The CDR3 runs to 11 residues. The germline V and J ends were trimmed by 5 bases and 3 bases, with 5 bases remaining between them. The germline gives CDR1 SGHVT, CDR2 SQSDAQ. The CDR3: CASSGHYEQYF. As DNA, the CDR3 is TGTGCCAGCAGCGGTCACTACGAGCAGTACTTC. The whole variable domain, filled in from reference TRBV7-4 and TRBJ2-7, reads GAGVSQSPRYKVAKRGRDVALRCDSISGHVTLYWYRQTLGQGSEVLTYSQSDAQRDKSGRPSGRFSAERPERSVSTLKIQRTEQGDSAVYLCASSGHYEQYFGPGTRLTVT.

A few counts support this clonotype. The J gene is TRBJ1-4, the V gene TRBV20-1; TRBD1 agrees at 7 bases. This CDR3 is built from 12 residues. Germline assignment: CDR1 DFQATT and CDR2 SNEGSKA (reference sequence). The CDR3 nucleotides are TGCAGCTTTACAGGGGATCGTGAAAAACTGTTTTTT. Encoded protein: CSFTGDREKLFF.

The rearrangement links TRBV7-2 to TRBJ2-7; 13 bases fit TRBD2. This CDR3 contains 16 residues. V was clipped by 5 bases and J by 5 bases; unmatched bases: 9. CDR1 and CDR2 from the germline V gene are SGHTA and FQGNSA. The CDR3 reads CASSIRTSGGLNEQYF. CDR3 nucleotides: TGTGCCAGCAGCATCCGGACTAGCGGGGGATTGAACGAGCAGTACTTC. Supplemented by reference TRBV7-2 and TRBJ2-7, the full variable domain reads GAGVSQSPSNKVTEKGKDVELRCDPISGHTALYWYRQSLGQGLEFLIYFQGNSAPDKSGLPSDRFSAERTGGSVSTLTIQRTQQEDSAVYLCASSIRTSGGLNEQYFGPGTRLTVT.

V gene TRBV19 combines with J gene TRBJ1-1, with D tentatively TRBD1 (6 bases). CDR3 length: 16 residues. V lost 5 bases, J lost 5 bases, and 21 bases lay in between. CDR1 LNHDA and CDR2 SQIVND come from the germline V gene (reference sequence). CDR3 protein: CASSRKPQGRGTEAFF. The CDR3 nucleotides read TGTGCCAGTAGTCGGAAGCCCCAGGGGAGGGGGACTGAAGCTTTCTTT.

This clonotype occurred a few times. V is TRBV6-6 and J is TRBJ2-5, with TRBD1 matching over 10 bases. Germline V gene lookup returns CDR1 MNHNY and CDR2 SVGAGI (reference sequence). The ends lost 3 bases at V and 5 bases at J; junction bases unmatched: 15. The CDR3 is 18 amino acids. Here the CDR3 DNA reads TGTGCCAGCAGTTATTCTCCCCGGGACAGGGGCGAGGGGGAGACCCAGTACTTC. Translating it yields CASSYSPRDRGEGETQYF.

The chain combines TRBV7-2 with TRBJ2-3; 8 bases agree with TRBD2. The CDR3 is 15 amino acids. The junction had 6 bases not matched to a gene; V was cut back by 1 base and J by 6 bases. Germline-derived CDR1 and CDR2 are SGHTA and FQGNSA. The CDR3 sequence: CASSLVGGAGDTQYF. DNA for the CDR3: TGTGCCAGCAGCTTAGTCGGGGGGGCCGGGGATACGCAGTATTTT.

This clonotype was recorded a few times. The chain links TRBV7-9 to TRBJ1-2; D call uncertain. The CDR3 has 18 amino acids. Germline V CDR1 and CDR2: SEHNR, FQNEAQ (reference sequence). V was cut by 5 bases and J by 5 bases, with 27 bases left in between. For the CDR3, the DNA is TGTGCCAGCAGCCAACCCCGGCAAGAGGGATCAGGTCGTTATGGCTACACCTTC. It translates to CASSQPRQEGSGRYGYTF.

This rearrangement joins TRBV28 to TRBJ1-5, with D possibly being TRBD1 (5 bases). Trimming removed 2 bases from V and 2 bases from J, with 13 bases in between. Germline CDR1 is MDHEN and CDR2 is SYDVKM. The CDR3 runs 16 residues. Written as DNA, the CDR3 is TGTGCCAGCAGTTTAGGGGCAGGGTGGGGCAATCAGCCCCAGCATTTT. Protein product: CASSLGAGWGNQPQHF.

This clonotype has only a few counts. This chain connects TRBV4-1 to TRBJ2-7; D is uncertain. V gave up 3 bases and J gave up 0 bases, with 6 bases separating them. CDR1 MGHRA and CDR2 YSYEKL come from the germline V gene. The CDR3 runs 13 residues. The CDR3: CASSHILSYEQYF. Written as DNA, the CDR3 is TGCGCCAGCAGCCATATCCTCTCCTACGAGCAGTACTTC.

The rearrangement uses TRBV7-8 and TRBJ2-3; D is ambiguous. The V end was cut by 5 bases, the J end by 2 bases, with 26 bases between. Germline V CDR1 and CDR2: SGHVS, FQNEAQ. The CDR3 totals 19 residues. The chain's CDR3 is CASSQHSPLNLGNTDTQYF. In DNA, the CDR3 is TGTGCCAGCAGCCAACATTCTCCCTTAAACTTGGGGAACACAGATACGCAGTATTTT.

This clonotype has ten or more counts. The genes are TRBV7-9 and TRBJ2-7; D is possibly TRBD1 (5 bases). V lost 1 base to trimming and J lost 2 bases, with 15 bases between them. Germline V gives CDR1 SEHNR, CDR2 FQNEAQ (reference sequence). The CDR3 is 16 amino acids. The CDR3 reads CASSLGWGRVTYEQYF. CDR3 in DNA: TGTGCCAGCAGCTTAGGATGGGGCAGGGTGACCTACGAGCAGTACTTC. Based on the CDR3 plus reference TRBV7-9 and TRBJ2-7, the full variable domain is DTGVSQNPRHKITKRGQNVTFRCDPISEHNRLYWYRQTLGQGPEFLTYFQNEAQLEKSRLLSDRFSAERPKGSFSTLEIQRTEQGDSAMYLCASSLGWGRVTYEQYFGPGTRLTVT.

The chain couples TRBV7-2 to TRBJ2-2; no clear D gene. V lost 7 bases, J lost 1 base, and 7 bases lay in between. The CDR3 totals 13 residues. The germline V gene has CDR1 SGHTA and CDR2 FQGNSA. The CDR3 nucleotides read TGTGCCAGCACCTCCCAGAACACCGGGGAGCTGTTTTTT. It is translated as CASTSQNTGELFF.

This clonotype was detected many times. For the CDR3, the DNA is TGTGCCAGCAGCCAGGTACTAAACACTGAAGCTTTCTTT. This sequence encodes CASSQVLNTEAFF. V gene TRBV4-2 combines with J gene TRBJ1-1, with D unclear. The CDR3 is 13 amino acids. Between the trimmed V and J ends, which lost 3 bases and 2 bases, there was a span of 7 bases. Germline V lookup: CDR1 LGHNA, CDR2 YNFKEQ.

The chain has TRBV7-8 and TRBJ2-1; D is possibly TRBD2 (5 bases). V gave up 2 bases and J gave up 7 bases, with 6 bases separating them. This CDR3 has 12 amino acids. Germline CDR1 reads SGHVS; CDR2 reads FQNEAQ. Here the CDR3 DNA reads TGTGCCAGCAGCTTAAGGGAGAATGAGCAGTTCTTC. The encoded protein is CASSLRENEQFF.

The CDR3, as DNA: TGTGCCAGCAGCTTAGTGGGTAGGCGGGGGTCTTACTACAATGAGCAGTTCTTC. Translating gives CASSLVGRRGSYYNEQFF. The chain employs TRBV7-9 and TRBJ2-1, with 7 bases identical to TRBD2. V lost 1 base to trimming and J lost 3 bases; unmatched junction nucleotides: 12. The CDR3 has 18 residues. Germline values: CDR1 SEHNR, CDR2 FQNEAQ (reference sequence).

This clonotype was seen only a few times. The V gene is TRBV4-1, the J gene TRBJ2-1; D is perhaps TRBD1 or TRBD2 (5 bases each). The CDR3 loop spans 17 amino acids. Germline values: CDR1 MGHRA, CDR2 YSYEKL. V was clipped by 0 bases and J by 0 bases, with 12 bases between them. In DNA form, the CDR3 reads TGCGCCAGCAGCCAAGATCGGGGCCAACGCTCCTACAATGAGCAGTTCTTC. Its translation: CASSQDRGQRSYNEQFF.

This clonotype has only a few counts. CDR3 coding DNA: TGTGCCAGCACCCTAGTAGGGCAGCAAGAGACCCAGTACTTC. This translates into CASTLVGQQETQYF. This chain joins TRBV7-9 and TRBJ2-5; D unclear. Germline values: CDR1 SEHNR, CDR2 FQNEAQ (reference sequence). V gave up 7 bases and J gave up 2 bases, with 14 bases separating them. The CDR3 sequence is 14 residues long.